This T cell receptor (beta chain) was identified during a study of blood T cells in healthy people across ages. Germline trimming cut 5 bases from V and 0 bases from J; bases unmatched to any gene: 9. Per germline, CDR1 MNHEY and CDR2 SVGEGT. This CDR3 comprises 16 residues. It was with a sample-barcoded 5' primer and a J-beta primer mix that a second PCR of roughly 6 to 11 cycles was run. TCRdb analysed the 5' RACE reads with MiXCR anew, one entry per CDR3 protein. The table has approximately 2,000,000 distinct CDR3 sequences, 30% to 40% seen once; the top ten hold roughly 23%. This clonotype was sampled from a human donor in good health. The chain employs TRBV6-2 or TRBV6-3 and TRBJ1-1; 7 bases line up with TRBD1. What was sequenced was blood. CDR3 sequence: CASSDLHRGMNTEAFF. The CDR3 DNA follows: TGTGCCAGCAGTGATCTACACAGGGGCATGAACACTGAAGCTTTCTTT.